The rows below give T cell receptor beta chains drawn from one sample of a study of T cells in Graves' hyperthyroidism and ophthalmopathy. TCRdb processed the multiplex PCR reads anew with MiXCR; each CDR3 protein has one entry. The repertoire has nearly 750,000 distinct CDR3 sequences, approximately 40% of them found once; the top ten carry around a third. The sequenced material came from blood. The receptors were sampled from a middle-aged woman with Graves' hyperthyroidism. The CDR3 runs from the conserved cysteine through the conserved F or W. D genes are given only for firm matches. Rows may omit the clone size; those that give it use once, few, many or a size class.

j_call v_call d_call clone_size cdr3_aa cdr3_nt
TRBJ2-2 TRBV12-3/TRBV12-4 NA few CASSLVGRSSPGELFF TGTGCCAGCAGTTTAGTCGGGAGATCGAGTCCCGGGGAGCTGTTTTTT
TRBJ2-1 TRBV10-3 TRBD2 NA CASSYLSGGRDNEQFF TGTGCCAGCAGCTACCTTAGCGGGGGACGTGACAATGAGCAGTTCTTC
TRBJ1-2 TRBV6-5 TRBD1 few CASSRQGAAGYTF TGCGCCAGCAGTCGACAGGGGGCCGCTGGCTACACCTTC
TRBJ2-5 TRBV19 NA once CASSIGGLQETQYF TGTGCCAGTAGTATAGGCGGTCTTCAAGAGACCCAGTACTTC
TRBJ2-5 TRBV20-1 TRBD2 many CSASPGLAGKETQYF TGCAGTGCTAGCCCGGGACTAGCGGGGAAAGAGACCCAGTACTTC
TRBJ2-7 TRBV5-5 NA few CASTLRGSYEQYF TGTGCCAGCACCTTACGGGGCTCCTACGAGCAGTACTTC
TRBJ1-4 TRBV9 TRBD1 many CASSVEAGGREKLFF TGTGCCAGCAGCGTAGAGGCAGGGGGTCGTGAAAAACTGTTTTTT
TRBJ2-6 TRBV9 NA NA CASSVSIGGRSGANVLTF TGTGCCAGCAGCGTCTCGATTGGGGGACGCTCTGGGGCCAACGTCCTGACTTTC
TRBJ1-2 TRBV2 NA many CASLRGRNNYGYTF TGTGCCAGCCTAAGAGGGCGGAATAACTATGGCTACACCTTC
TRBJ2-2 TRBV7-9 TRBD1 many CASRPDRVELFF TGTGCCAGCAGGCCGGACAGGGTCGAGCTGTTTTTT
TRBJ2-5 TRBV7-9 NA many CASSLEVATQYF TGTGCCAGCAGCTTAGAGGTAGCGACCCAGTACTTC
TRBJ2-7 TRBV20-1 NA few CSARDWRGPVYEQYF TGCAGTGCTAGAGATTGGAGGGGCCCCGTCTACGAGCAGTACTTC
TRBJ1-3 TRBV2 NA NA CATMQGSGNTIYF TGTGCCACCATGCAGGGTTCTGGAAACACCATATATTTT
TRBJ2-6 TRBV7-9 TRBD1 once CASSSPQGLGANVLTF TGTGCCAGCAGCTCACCACAGGGGCTTGGGGCCAACGTCCTGACTTTC
TRBJ1-5 TRBV4-1 NA NA CASSPRTANNQPQHF TGCGCCAGCAGCCCCCGGACAGCCAACAATCAGCCCCAGCATTTT
TRBJ1-1 TRBV6-2/TRBV6-3 NA many CATNLGVNTEAFF TGTGCCACCAACTTGGGCGTGAACACTGAAGCTTTCTTT
TRBJ1-1 TRBV7-9 TRBD1 NA CASSPRGTGPF TGTGCCAGCAGCCCCCGGGGGACAGGGCCGTTT
TRBJ1-2 TRBV12-3/TRBV12-4 TRBD1 many CASSFSGGFGYTF TGTGCCAGCAGTTTCTCAGGGGGCTTTGGCTACACCTTC
TRBJ2-2 TRBV20-1 NA NA CSARFPRNTGELFF TGCAGTGCTAGATTCCCCAGAAACACCGGGGAGCTGTTTTTT
TRBJ2-7 TRBV2 NA NA CASSEYRGRGIKEQYF TGTGCCAGCAGTGAGTATCGAGGCAGGGGAATCAAAGAGCAGTACTTC
TRBJ1-4 TRBV20-1 NA NA CSARPRTVATNEKLFF TGCAGTGCTAGACCCCGGACGGTTGCAACTAATGAAAAACTGTTTTTT
TRBJ2-5 TRBV7-2 TRBD2 NA CASSFVIAGEETQYF TGTGCCAGCAGCTTTGTTATAGCGGGGGAAGAGACCCAGTACTTC
TRBJ1-2 TRBV2 NA many CASSFEVYGYTF TGTGCCAGCAGTTTCGAGGTCTATGGCTACACCTTC
TRBJ2-7 TRBV7-8 TRBD1 NA CASSLAWDRENSRPYEQYF TGTGCCAGCAGTTTGGCTTGGGACAGGGAGAACTCCCGTCCTTACGAGCAGTACTTC
TRBJ1-1 TRBV7-8 NA few CASTLSREGNTEAFF TGTGCCAGCACCCTCTCCCGGGAGGGGAACACTGAAGCTTTCTTT
TRBJ2-7 TRBV2 NA once CASMREQYF TGTGCCAGCATGCGGGAGCAGTACTTC
TRBJ2-7 TRBV19 NA NA CASSTIPSSGTYEQYF TGTGCCAGTAGTACCATCCCTTCGTCGGGGACCTACGAGCAGTACTTC